This TCR beta chain was documented in a study of radiation and T cells in renal cell carcinoma. Regarding the study as a whole: From baseline, blood top tumor clonotypes peaked at 2 weeks post-radiation. Baseline intratumoral clonotype presence is unknown without pretreatment biopsies.

Worth noting for this clone: The target antigen is unknown.

Clones were sequenced by immunoSEQ multiplex PCR, and TCRdb holds only the in-frame ones, with some missing. The data contain roughly 120,000 clones, 75% to 90% of them seen just once; the ten biggest clones take up approximately 2%. Stated time point: blood 2 weeks post-SBRT. Treatment here: 15 Gy SBRT to primary tumor, nephrectomy 4 weeks later. In germline, CDR1 is MNHEY, CDR2 SVGAGI. V dropped 5 bases and J dropped 6 bases, with 13 bases sitting between them. This CDR3 region has 13 residues. This sequence joins TRBV6-5 and TRBJ1-1; D ambiguous. The sequencing used blood, collected from a patient whose treatment included radiotherapy and nephrectomy. The clonotype comes from a woman aged 55-70 years with renal cell carcinoma. The CDR3 sequence: CASSLQYRAEAFF. In DNA, the CDR3 is TGTGCCAGCAGTCTACAGTATAGAGCTGAAGCTTTCTTT.